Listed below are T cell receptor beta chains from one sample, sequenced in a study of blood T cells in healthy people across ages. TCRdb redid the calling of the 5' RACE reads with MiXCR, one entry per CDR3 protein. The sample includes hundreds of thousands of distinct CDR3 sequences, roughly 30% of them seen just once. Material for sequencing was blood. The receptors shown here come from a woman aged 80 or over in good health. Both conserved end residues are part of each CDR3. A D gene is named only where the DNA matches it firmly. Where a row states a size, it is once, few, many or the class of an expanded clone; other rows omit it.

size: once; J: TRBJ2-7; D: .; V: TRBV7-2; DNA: TGTGCCAGCAGCTTCAGGGTGGTTGTGGGCCACGAGCAGTACTTC; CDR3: CASSFRVVVGHEQYF
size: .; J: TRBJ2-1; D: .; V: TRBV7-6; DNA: TGTGCCAGCAGCCCCTTATCGTCCAATGAGCAGTTCTTC; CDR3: CASSPLSSNEQFF
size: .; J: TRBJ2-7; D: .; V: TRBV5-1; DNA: TGCGCCAGCAGCTTGGGGGCGGGGGCGCTCTACGAGCAGTACTTC; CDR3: CASSLGAGALYEQYF
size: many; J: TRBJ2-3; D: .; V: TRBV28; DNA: TGTGCCACCCTGGGGAAGGGAACTAGCACAGATACGCAGTATTTT; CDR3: CATLGKGTSTDTQYF
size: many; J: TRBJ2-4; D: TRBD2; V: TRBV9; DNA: TGTGCCAGCAGCGCAACTAGCGGGGGGGCCCACATTCAGTACTTC; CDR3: CASSATSGGAHIQYF
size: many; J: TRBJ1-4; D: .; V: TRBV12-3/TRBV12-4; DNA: TGTGCCAGCAGTTTTAAGCGAAATGAAAAACTGTTTTTT; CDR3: CASSFKRNEKLFF
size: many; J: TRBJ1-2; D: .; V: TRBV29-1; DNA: TGCAGCGTTGGGGGGATGAACTATGGCTACACCTTC; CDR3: CSVGGMNYGYTF
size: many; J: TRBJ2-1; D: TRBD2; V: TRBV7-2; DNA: TGTGCCAGCAGCTTAGAAGGGACTAGTGTGTACAATGAGCAGTTCTTC; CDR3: CASSLEGTSVYNEQFF
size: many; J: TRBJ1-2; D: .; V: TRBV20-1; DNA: TGCAGTGCTAGAGCCAGGGTTAAGAGCTATGGCTACACCTTC; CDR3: CSARARVKSYGYTF
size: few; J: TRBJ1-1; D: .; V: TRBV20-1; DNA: TGCAGTGCTAGAGGTCACCTTGAAGCTTTCTTT; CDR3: CSARGHLEAFF
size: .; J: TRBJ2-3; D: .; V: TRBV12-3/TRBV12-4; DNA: TGTGCCAGCTCCCTCCAAAGAGATACGCAGTATTTT; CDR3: CASSLQRDTQYF
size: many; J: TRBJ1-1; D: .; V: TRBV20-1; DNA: TGCAGTGCTGACCGGGACCGCACCTTTACTGAAGCTTTCTTT; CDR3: CSADRDRTFTEAFF
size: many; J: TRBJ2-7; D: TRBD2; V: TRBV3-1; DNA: TGTGCCAGCAGCGGCGGACTAGCGGGGGTGAGCGAGCAGTACTTC; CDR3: CASSGGLAGVSEQYF
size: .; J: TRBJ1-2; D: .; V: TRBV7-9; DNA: TGTGCCAGCAGCTCGGCAGCCGGCTACACCTTC; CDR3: CASSSAAGYTF